The 23 T cell receptor beta chains below all came from one sample that was sequenced in a study of a mutant IDH1 vaccine in newly diagnosed glioma. What these receptors recognize is not known. Described time point: week 5, during vaccination. Vaccination comprised doses that each held 300 ug of mutant IDH1 20-mer peptide, plus topical imiquimod. This table comes from immunoSEQ multiplex PCR, and its TCRdb copy is limited to in-frame clones, with some not included. Among about 42,000 clones, around 85% were seen once, and the ten largest hold around 1.7%. Specimen: PBMCs, collected from a glioma patient whose treatment included an IDH1 peptide vaccine. These receptors were taken from a man between 40 and 49 years old with glioma.

CDR3: CASSSSQGTYEQYF. The CDR3 DNA is TGTGCCAGCTCATCTTCACAGGGGACCTACGAGCAGTACTTC. V is TRBV18 and J is TRBJ2-7; the match to TRBD1 covers 7 bases. The CDR3 is 14 residues long. From germline, CDR1 is KGHSH and CDR2 LQKENI. V was pared by 5 bases and J by 2 bases, with 6 bases of the junction left unmatched.

The J gene is TRBJ2-5, the V gene TRBV7-9, with 7 bases identical to TRBD2. With 6 bases clipped from V and 4 bases from J, the junction kept 8 bases outside the gene matches. The germline V gene has CDR1 SEHNR and CDR2 FQNEAQ (reference sequence). The CDR3 is made up of 14 amino acids. CDR3 loop: CASSRRDYPETQYF. For the CDR3, the DNA is TGTGCCAGCAGTCGCCGGGACTACCCAGAGACCCAGTACTTC.

CDR3 sequence: CASRGTSGTYTGELFF. CDR3 DNA sequence: TGTGCCAGCAGAGGAACTAGCGGGACCTACACCGGGGAGCTGTTTTTT. The chain is built from TRBV6-4 and TRBJ2-2, with 10 positions matching TRBD2. In germline, CDR1 is MRHNA, CDR2 SNTAGT. The CDR3 is 16 residues long. V lost 6 bases, J lost 3 bases, and 7 bases stayed unmatched.

The V gene is TRBV14, the J gene TRBJ1-2, with D hard to call. The CDR3 totals 16 residues. Germline CDR1 SGHDN, CDR2 FVKESK. Trimming pared 2 bases from V and 8 bases from J, leaving 21 bases between. As DNA, the CDR3 is TGTGCCAGCAGCCAACGTCAGGACGGCGGATGGCAGGGCTACACCTTC. This gives the protein CASSQRQDGGWQGYTF.

The chain recombines TRBV18 with TRBJ1-1; 9 positions agree with TRBD1. Looked up from germline, CDR1 is KGHSH and CDR2 is LQKENI. The CDR3 is made up of 15 amino acids. With V trimmed by 1 base and J by 6 bases, 6 bases remained unmatched. In DNA, the CDR3 is TGTGCCAGCTCACCACAGGGACAGGGAGTGGCTGAAGCTTTCTTT. This codes for CASSPQGQGVAEAFF.

The chain joins TRBV29-1 to TRBJ2-1; TRBD1 is a possible D gene (5 bases). Germline CDR1 is SQVTM and CDR2 is ANQGSEA. The CDR3 extends over 14 amino acids. The V gene lost 6 bases and the J gene lost 2 bases, with 14 bases spanning the gap. The CDR3 DNA is TGCAGCGTCGCTGGACACCCGGCCTACAATGAGCAGTTCTTC. It yields the protein CSVAGHPAYNEQFF.

This chain joins TRBV2 and TRBJ1-2, with TRBD1 as a possible D gene (6 bases). V gave up 7 bases and J gave up 2 bases, with 14 bases separating them. Germline CDR1 SNHLY, CDR2 FYNNEI. The CDR3 is 14 residues long. The CDR3 DNA reads as TGTGCCAGCAACGCGGGACAACGGAACTATGGCTACACCTTC. Its translation: CASNAGQRNYGYTF.

This sequence joins TRBV21-1 and TRBJ2-5. TRBV21-1 is classified as a pseudogene. The CDR3 runs 13 residues. The CDR3 nucleotides are TGTGCCAGCATCCTCAAGGGGGGCGAGACCCAGTACTTC. Encoded protein: CASILKGGETQYF.

The DNA of the CDR3 is TGTGCCAGCAGTCCCACTACTTCCTACGAGCAGTACTTC. Translation gives CASSPTTSYEQYF. The chain couples TRBV27 to TRBJ2-7; D is uncertain. V was clipped by 5 bases and J by 1 base, with 9 bases between them. Germline V gene lookup returns CDR1 MNHEY and CDR2 SMNVEV (reference sequence). The CDR3 loop spans 13 amino acids.

The chain employs TRBV4-1 and TRBJ2-5; D could derive from TRBD1 or TRBD2 (5 bases each). This CDR3 contains 16 residues. Germline V gene data show CDR1 as MGHRA and CDR2 as YSYEKL. Trimming stripped 2 bases from V and 4 bases from J, with 17 bases between. CDR3 nucleotides: TGCGCCAGCAGCCAACTCCCCCCAGACAGCGGAGAGACCCAGTACTTC. Protein sequence: CASSQLPPDSGETQYF.

The chain joins TRBV15 to TRBJ1-4; TRBD1 aligns across 7 bases. V lost 0 bases, J lost 5 bases, and 6 bases stayed unmatched. The CDR3 has 16 residues. Germline V gives CDR1 LNHNV, CDR2 YYDKDF (reference sequence). CDR3 coding DNA: TGTGCCACCAGCAGAGAAGCCCGCAGGGGGAATGAAAAACTGTTTTTT. Its protein is CATSREARRGNEKLFF.

This chain's CDR3 is CASSPSGMGTGELFF. The CDR3 region has the DNA TGTGCCAGCAGCCCCAGCGGGATGGGCACCGGGGAGCTGTTTTTT. The chain links TRBV5-6 to TRBJ2-2; 7 bases map to TRBD2. The V segment lost 4 bases and the J segment 4 bases; nucleotides outside the gene matches: 7. CDR1 and CDR2 (germline): SGHDT, YYEEEE. There are 15 residues in the CDR3.

The J gene is TRBJ2-3, the V gene TRBV5-1; possible D gene TRBD1, 6 bases. In germline, CDR1 is SGHRS, CDR2 YFSETQ. The length of the CDR3 is 15 residues. The germline V and J ends were trimmed by 4 bases and 3 bases, with 15 bases remaining between them. The CDR3 sequence is CASSLQKTGTDTQYF. CDR3 bases: TGCGCCAGCAGCCTACAAAAAACAGGGACAGATACGCAGTATTTT.

The rearrangement uses TRBV9 and TRBJ1-2, with TRBD1 matching 7 bases. Per germline, CDR1 SGDLS and CDR2 YYNGEE. This CDR3 spans 14 amino acids. Trimming cost V 0 bases and J 4 bases; bases outside gene matches: 3. The CDR3 DNA follows: TGTGCCAGCAGCGTAGAGGACAGGACCTATGGCTACACCTTC. It codes for CASSVEDRTYGYTF.

This clone was picked up one time. The rearrangement joins TRBV7-9 to TRBJ2-7; the D gene is possibly TRBD1 (8 bases). Germline-derived CDR1 and CDR2 are SEHNR and FQNEAQ (reference sequence). CDR3 size: 14 residues. The V gene lost 5 bases and the J gene lost 4 bases, with 15 bases spanning the gap. The CDR3 loop reads CASSSTGGGYEQYF. DNA of the CDR3: TGTGCCAGCAGCAGCACAGGGGGGGGTTACGAGCAGTACTTC.

The chain joins TRBV2 to TRBJ2-2; 10 bases line up with TRBD2. The germline V gene has CDR1 SNHLY and CDR2 FYNNEI. The trim removed 6 bases at V and 4 bases at J, leaving 20 bases unmatched. The CDR3 has 20 amino acids. This CDR3 is CASRGARASGSGLGTGELFF. The CDR3 DNA reads TGTGCCAGCAGAGGCGCCCGGGCTAGCGGGAGTGGCCTGGGCACCGGGGAGCTGTTTTTT.

The genes are TRBV5-4 and TRBJ2-3; perhaps TRBD1 as D (7 bases). V lost 5 bases and J lost 2, with 15 bases in between. This CDR3 has 15 residues. Germline V gene lookup returns CDR1 SGHNT and CDR2 YYREEE (reference sequence). The CDR3 protein is CASRASRGATDTQYF. Written as DNA, the CDR3 is TGTGCCAGCAGGGCGAGCAGGGGGGCCACAGATACGCAGTATTTT.

This rearrangement joins TRBV29-1 to TRBJ2-7, with D tentatively TRBD2 (5 bases). CDR1 SQVTM and CDR2 ANQGSEA come from the germline V gene. The CDR3 sequence is 14 residues long. Trimming cost V 4 bases and J 6 bases, with 19 bases left between them. CDR3 in DNA: TGCAGCGTTGTCCCGGGAATGGATGCACGCGAGCAGTACTTC. This gives the protein CSVVPGMDAREQYF.

There are a few counts of this clone. The chain uses TRBV2 and TRBJ2-7, with 9 nucleotides matching TRBD1. V shed 6 bases, J shed 6 bases, and the junction held 3 bases outside the gene matches. This CDR3 comprises 12 residues. The V gene's germline CDR1 is SNHLY and CDR2 FYNNEI. This CDR3 reads CASSGQGSEQYF. The DNA for the CDR3 is TGTGCCAGCAGCGGACAGGGGTCCGAGCAGTACTTC.

The chain is built from TRBV18 and TRBJ1-1, with D possibly TRBD1 on 6 matching bases. The ends were cut back, 3 bases at V and 4 bases at J, with 12 bases in the middle. The CDR3 loop spans 14 amino acids. The germline V gene has CDR1 KGHSH and CDR2 LQKENI. The CDR3 coding sequence is TGTGCCAGCTCACCGGTAACGGGGGCCACTGAAGCTTTCTTT. Residues: CASSPVTGATEAFF.

This clone came up once. The chain has TRBV18 and TRBJ2-3, with a possible D match to TRBD1 (6 bases). There are 13 residues in the CDR3. The germline V gene has CDR1 KGHSH and CDR2 LQKENI. V gave up 4 bases and J gave up 2 bases, with 7 bases separating them. The CDR3 here is CASSRGPTDTQYF. The CDR3 DNA sequence: TGTGCCAGCTCACGGGGGCCCACAGATACGCAGTATTTT.

This clone is a singleton in its sample. This chain joins TRBV5-4 and TRBJ2-3; 14 bases fit TRBD2. The CDR3 is 19 residues long. The V and J ends lost 5 bases and 2 bases, in that order; junction bases with no gene match: 13. Germline V gives CDR1 SGHNT, CDR2 YYREEE (reference sequence). For the CDR3, the DNA is TGTGCCAGCAGACCCGGCGGGACTAGCGGGAGAGGGGCCACAGATACGCAGTATTTT. This sequence encodes CASRPGGTSGRGATDTQYF.

The chain uses TRBV7-9 and TRBJ2-1, with unresolved D. The CDR3 is made up of 13 amino acids. Trimming shortened V by 3 bases and J by 8 bases, and 11 bases separated the two germline ends. Germline V CDR1 and CDR2: SEHNR, FQNEAQ (reference sequence). CDR3 nucleotide sequence: TGTGCCAGCAGCTTTTACTCGGGCGATGAGCAGTTCTTC. Residues: CASSFYSGDEQFF.